These 24 T cell receptor beta chains came from one sample sequenced in a study of T cells in Graves' hyperthyroidism and ophthalmopathy (dated by TCRdb to about 2019). Libraries were made using multiplex PCR. The sample was run on an Illumina HiSeq 2000. The TCR beta CDR3 regions were amplified from the RNA transcripts. The first round of RT-PCR for the TCR CDR3 was performed with the HTBI primer set and the Qiagen OneStep RT-PCR kit. Using fastp at Q25 and MiXCR, TCRdb reprocessed the public reads and kept productive beta chains. Every CDR3 protein is listed once, alongside the most common genes and DNA of its rows. This sample is represented by fewer than 700,000 distinct CDR3 sequences; under 20% of them were singletons. The ten biggest clones cover around 17% of the sample. Sequencing was done on a sample of blood. The receptors were gathered from a young woman with Graves' ophthalmopathy.

The rearrangement joins TRBV5-5 to TRBJ1-2; 10 bases align to TRBD1. The CDR3 has 15 residues. Looked up from germline, CDR1 is SGHKS and CDR2 is YYEKEE (reference sequence). J was trimmed by 4 bases and V by 2 bases; bases with no gene match: 5. The CDR3 reads CASSFGTGVAYGYTF. DNA for the CDR3: TGTGCCAGCAGCTTCGGGACAGGGGTTGCCTATGGCTACACCTTC.

Comments on this clonotype: Given a much more abundant clone one base away, this may be a read error. The CDR3 here is CASSSDSLSEQFF. CDR3 sequence (DNA): TGTGCCAGCAGTTCCGACAGTCTCAGTGAGCAGTTCTTC. The V gene is TRBV6-9, the J gene TRBJ2-1, with D maybe TRBD1 (5 bases). V was cut by 4 bases and J by 9 bases, with 13 bases left in between. CDR1 is MNHGY, CDR2 SVAAGI, per germline. The CDR3 loop spans 13 amino acids.

Of note for this clonotype: Being one base from a much bigger clone, this may be a read error. V gene TRBV6-5 combines with J gene TRBJ1-1; unclear D gene. The germline V gene has CDR1 MNHEY and CDR2 SVGAGI. Trimming took off 2 bases at V and 2 bases at J, with 6 bases between the two ends. This CDR3 region has 13 residues. The DNA for the CDR3 is TGTGCCAGCAGTTACGAGACAAACACTGAAGCTTTCTTT. Protein product: CASSYETNTEAFF.

This clonotype was recorded at least ten times. V usage is TRBV12-3 or TRBV12-4 and J usage is TRBJ2-3; D remains unclear. Trimming pared 3 bases from V and 2 bases from J, leaving 15 bases between. The CDR3 sequence is 16 residues long. The CDR3 bases are TGTGCCAGCAGTTTCGGACGGACCCCTAACACAGATACGCAGTATTTT. This encodes CASSFGRTPNTDTQYF.

This clonotype was counted a few times. This chain uses TRBV6-2 or TRBV6-3 with TRBJ2-2; tentatively, D is TRBD1 or TRBD2 (5 bases each). V dropped 2 bases and J dropped 3 bases, with 10 bases sitting between them. The CDR3 runs to 15 residues. Germline V gives CDR1 MNHEY, CDR2 SVGEGT. The DNA for the CDR3 is TGTGCCAGCAGTTACAGTACGGGGCACACCGGGGAGCTGTTTTTT. Its protein product is CASSYSTGHTGELFF.

This clonotype was recorded many times. The chain is built from TRBV20-1 and TRBJ2-7; possible D gene TRBD2, 6 bases. The germline V gene encodes CDR1 DFQATT and CDR2 SNEGSKA (reference sequence). This CDR3 comprises 13 residues. Trimming shortened V by 4 bases and J by 3 bases, and 13 bases separated the two germline ends. The CDR3: CSATAGPNYEQYF. The CDR3 region has the DNA TGCAGTGCTACCGCGGGACCTAACTACGAGCAGTACTTC.

This clonotype was recorded at least ten times. V is TRBV20-1 and J is TRBJ2-2; TRBD2 matches 8 bases. Germline CDR1 is DFQATT and CDR2 is SNEGSKA (reference sequence). This CDR3 has 16 amino acids. Trimming cost V 1 base and J 3 bases; bases outside gene matches: 7. CDR3 sequence reads: CSARGGSGVDTGELFF. DNA of the CDR3: TGCAGTGCTAGAGGCGGTAGCGGGGTCGACACCGGGGAGCTGTTTTTT.

The V gene is TRBV11-2, the J gene TRBJ2-1; a weak D match, TRBD2 (5 bases). CDR1 and CDR2 (germline): SGHAT, FQNNGV. The CDR3 spans 16 residues. V was pared by 5 bases and J by 4 bases, with 18 bases between. CDR3 nucleotides: TGTGCCAGCAGCCAACTAGTTTCTCGGGGTTACAATGAGCAGTTCTTC. Amino acid sequence: CASSQLVSRGYNEQFF.

The chain has TRBV5-6 and TRBJ2-1, with TRBD2 identical over 7 bases. Trimming removed 0 bases from V and 7 bases from J; junction bases left unmatched: 7. This CDR3 is 15 amino acids long. Per germline, CDR1 SGHDT and CDR2 YYEEEE. The CDR3: CASSLVGGEGNEQFF. CDR3 sequence (DNA): TGTGCCAGCAGCTTGGTGGGCGGGGAGGGGAATGAGCAGTTCTTC.

At least ten counts were recorded for this clonotype. This chain uses TRBV7-9 with TRBJ2-1, with 8 bases aligning to TRBD2. V dropped 4 bases and J dropped 4; count of bases not matched to a gene: 6. This CDR3 has 15 residues. Germline assignment: CDR1 SEHNR and CDR2 FQNEAQ (reference sequence). The CDR3 here is CASSSDGRVYNEQFF. The CDR3 DNA is TGTGCCAGCAGCTCTGACGGGAGGGTTTACAATGAGCAGTTCTTC.

The chain uses TRBV4-1 and TRBJ2-3, with unresolved D. V lost 2 bases to trimming and J lost 0 bases, with 3 bases between them. Germline values: CDR1 MGHRA, CDR2 YSYEKL. The CDR3 has 13 amino acids. The CDR3 protein is CASSQSSTDTQYF. In DNA form, the CDR3 reads TGCGCCAGCAGCCAATCCAGCACAGATACGCAGTATTTT.

A note on this clonotype: Because it lacks the conserved phenylalanine or tryptophan at the end, this CDR3 is likely a read error. The chain joins TRBV4-3 to TRBJ2-2, with D maybe TRBD2 (6 bases). Trimming shortened V by 0 bases and J by 1 base, and 6 bases separated the two germline ends. CDR3 length: 15 amino acids. CDR1 and CDR2 from the germline V gene are LGHNA and YSLEER. The CDR3 region is CASSQEGGNTGELFS. The CDR3 coding sequence is TGCGCCAGCAGCCAAGAGGGAGGGAACACCGGGGAGCTGTTTTCT.

Many counts were recorded for this clonotype. The CDR3 region is CASSQRSGSQYF. The CDR3 DNA reads TGTGCCAGCAGCCAACGAAGCGGTAGCCAGTACTTC. This chain uses TRBV3-1 with TRBJ2-5, with D perhaps TRBD2 (5 bases). The CDR3 is 12 residues long. V gave up 2 bases and J gave up 10 bases, with 11 bases separating them. CDR1 LGHDT and CDR2 YNNKEL come from the germline V gene (reference sequence).

This clonotype was observed at least ten times. This chain links TRBV28 with TRBJ1-4; maybe TRBD1 (6 bases). V lost 1 base to trimming and J lost 4 bases, with 16 bases between them. The CDR3 extends over 17 amino acids. Germline values: CDR1 MDHEN, CDR2 SYDVKM. CDR3 protein: CASSLSVRTDYNEKLFF. DNA of the CDR3: TGTGCCAGCAGTTTATCCGTACGGACAGATTATAATGAAAAACTGTTTTTT.

The chain recombines TRBV9 with TRBJ2-1, with D maybe TRBD2 (7 bases). V was shortened by 1 base and J by 8 bases, with 22 bases between the two germline ends. The CDR3 consists of 17 residues. From germline, CDR1 is SGDLS and CDR2 YYNGEE. The CDR3 bases are TGTGCCAGCAGCGTACGGTCTAGACCAGGGGCGGGGGATGAGCAGTTCTTC. Encoded protein: CASSVRSRPGAGDEQFF.

A few counts support this clonotype. The CDR3 loop is CASSQGVGKGYSNYGYTF. CDR3 DNA sequence: TGCGCCAGCAGCCAGGGTGTAGGAAAGGGATATTCTAACTATGGCTACACCTTC. The gene calls are TRBV4-1 and TRBJ1-2; no firm D call. This CDR3 is built from 18 residues. Trimming shortened V by 3 bases and J by 0 bases, and 20 bases separated the two germline ends. Looked up from germline, CDR1 is MGHRA and CDR2 is YSYEKL.

The sample holds many counts of this clonotype. This sequence joins TRBV28 and TRBJ1-1; no firm D call. Germline CDR1 MDHEN, CDR2 SYDVKM. The CDR3 runs to 14 residues. V was pared by 5 bases and J by 5 bases, with 15 bases between. The CDR3 loop reads CASSPRRSRTEAFF. CDR3 coding DNA: TGTGCCAGCAGTCCACGGAGGTCTAGGACTGAAGCTTTCTTT. The whole variable domain, remainder taken from reference TRBV28 and TRBJ1-1, is DVKVTQSSRYLVKRTGEKVFLECVQDMDHENMFWYRQDPGLGLRLIYFSYDVKMKEKGDIPEGYSVSREKKERFSLILESASTNQTSMYLCASSPRRSRTEAFFGQGTRLTVV.

This clonotype was seen at least ten times. This chain's CDR3 is CASSPSDSYEQYF. CDR3 coding DNA: TGTGCCAGCTCACCATCTGACTCCTACGAGCAGTACTTC. The J gene is TRBJ2-7, the V gene TRBV18; D unclear. Germline-derived CDR1 and CDR2 are KGHSH and LQKENI. V lost 2 bases, J lost 0 bases, and 5 bases lay in between. The CDR3 runs to 13 residues. The whole variable domain, filled in from reference TRBV18 and TRBJ2-7, reads NAGVMQNPRHLVRRRGQEARLRCSPMKGHSHVYWYRQLPEEGLKFMVYLQKENIIDESGMPKERFSAEFPKEGPSILRIQQVVRGDSAAYFCASSPSDSYEQYFGPGTRLTVT.

This clonotype has just a few counts. The rearrangement uses TRBV27 and TRBJ2-7; D call uncertain. The CDR3 sequence is 13 residues long. Germline values: CDR1 MNHEY, CDR2 SMNVEV (reference sequence). The ends were cut back, 5 bases at V and 4 bases at J, with 12 bases in the middle. The CDR3: CASSPRARYEQYF. CDR3 coding DNA: TGTGCCAGCAGTCCCCGGGCCCGATACGAGCAGTACTTC.

This clonotype was found a few times. CDR3 in DNA: TGCAGCGTGTCGACAGGGTTGTATTCACCCCTCCACTTT. Its translation is CSVSTGLYSPLHF. V usage is TRBV29-1 and J usage is TRBJ1-6; 7 nucleotides align to TRBD1. This CDR3 has 13 amino acids. The germline V gene has CDR1 SQVTM and CDR2 ANQGSEA. The ends lost 6 bases at V and 8 bases at J; junction bases unmatched: 7.

The rearrangement joins TRBV29-1 to TRBJ2-2; D is ambiguous. CDR1 and CDR2 from the germline V gene are SQVTM and ANQGSEA. This CDR3 contains 13 residues. V lost 6 bases and J lost 1, with 9 bases in between. The CDR3 region is CSVRTENTGELFF. CDR3 DNA sequence: TGCAGCGTCCGGACGGAGAACACCGGGGAGCTGTTTTTT.

As for this clonotype: Sequence at one end of the junction differs from germline and may be a read error. The chain couples TRBV5-1 to TRBJ2-7, with D possibly matching TRBD1 (6 bases). This CDR3 is 13 amino acids long. The germline CDR1 and CDR2 sequences are SGHRS and YFSETQ. The CDR3 here is CASSTTGLGEQYF. The CDR3 DNA is TGTGCCAGCAGCACAACAGGGTTGGGCGAGCAGTACTTC.

This clonotype was found once. This may come from a read error, since a much larger clone is one base off. CDR3 in amino acids: CASGLDRSHEQYF. The CDR3 bases are TGTGCTAGTGGTTTGGACAGGAGCCACGAGCAGTACTTC. The chain has TRBV12-5 and TRBJ2-7, with D possibly TRBD1 on 5 matching bases. V shed 1 base and J shed 5 bases, with 9 bases lying between them. The CDR3 totals 13 residues. CDR1 and CDR2 (germline): LGHNT, FRNRAP.

This clonotype was counted many times. The chain links TRBV20-1 to TRBJ2-1; 7 nucleotides line up with TRBD2. V shed 0 bases, J shed 4 bases, and the junction held 9 bases outside the gene matches. CDR3 size: 16 residues. The germline CDR1 and CDR2 sequences are DFQATT and SNEGSKA (reference sequence). This CDR3 is CSARDLTRESYNEQFF. As DNA, the CDR3 is TGCAGTGCTAGAGATCTAACGCGGGAGAGTTACAATGAGCAGTTCTTC.